This record looks at one T cell receptor beta chain sequence and its context. The sample comes from a study of blood T cell repertoires in COVID-19. Looking at the study overall: Italy, Spain and the United States were the sources of the convalescent and acute COVID-19 samples. Nucleic acid was either cDNA or gDNA, and it came from T cells, B-cell-depleted T cells, or PBMCs.

Patients in Seattle were enrolled during active infection, then followed longitudinally. V lost 5 bases, J lost 5 bases, and 15 bases lay in between. The CDR3 runs to 14 residues. Germline-derived CDR1 and CDR2 are MDHEN and SYDVKM. Original methodology: From reference gene primer amplification, estimates of nucleated cell counts were derived. Sequenced by immunoSEQ multiplex PCR; TCRdb stores in-frame clones only, minus some. V and J calls and clone size are copied from that table; D and trimming were computed from the DNA. Altogether tens of thousands of clones are present, approximately 84% being singletons, with the ten largest covering roughly 9.7%.

This rearrangement joins TRBV28 to TRBJ1-1; unclear D gene. The clonotype was recovered from a man between 60 and 75 years old with COVID-19, enrolled during active disease. Specimen: peripheral blood. CDR3 nucleotide sequence: TGTGCCAGCAGTCTAGGCGGGAGGTATACTGAAGCTTTCTTT. Amino acid sequence: CASSLGGRYTEAFF.